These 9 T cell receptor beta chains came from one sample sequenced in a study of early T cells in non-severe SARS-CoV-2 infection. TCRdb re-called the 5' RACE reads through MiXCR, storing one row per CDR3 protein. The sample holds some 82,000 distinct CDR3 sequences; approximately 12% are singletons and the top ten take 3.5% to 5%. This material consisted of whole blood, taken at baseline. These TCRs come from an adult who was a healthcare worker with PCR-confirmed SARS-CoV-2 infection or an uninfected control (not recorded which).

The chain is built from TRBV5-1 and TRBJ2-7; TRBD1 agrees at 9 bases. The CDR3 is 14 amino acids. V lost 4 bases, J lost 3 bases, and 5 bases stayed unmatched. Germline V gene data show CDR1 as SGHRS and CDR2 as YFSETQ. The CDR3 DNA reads TGCGCCAGCAGCCCGAGACAGGGGGTCTACGAGCAGTACTTC. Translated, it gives CASSPRQGVYEQYF.

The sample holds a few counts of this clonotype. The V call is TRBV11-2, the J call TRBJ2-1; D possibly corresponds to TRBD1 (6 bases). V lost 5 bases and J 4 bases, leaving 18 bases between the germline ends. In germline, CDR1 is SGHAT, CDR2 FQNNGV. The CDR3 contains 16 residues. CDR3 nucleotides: TGTGCCAGCAGCGAACGGTGGGGGCCAGGTTACAATGAGCAGTTCTTC. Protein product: CASSERWGPGYNEQFF. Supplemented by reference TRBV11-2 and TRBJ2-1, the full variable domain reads EAGVAQSPRYKIIEKRQSVAFWCNPISGHATLYWYQQILGQGPKLLIQFQNNGVVDDSQLPKDRFSAERLKGVDSTLKIQPAKLEDSAVYLCASSERWGPGYNEQFFGPGTRLTVL.

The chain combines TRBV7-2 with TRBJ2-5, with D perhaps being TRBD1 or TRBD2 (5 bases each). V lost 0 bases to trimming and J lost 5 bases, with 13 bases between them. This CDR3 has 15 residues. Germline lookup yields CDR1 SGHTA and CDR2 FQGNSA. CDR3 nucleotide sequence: TGTGCCAGCAGCTTAGCGCTCGGGACCGGGGAGACCCAGTACTTC. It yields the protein CASSLALGTGETQYF.

DNA for the CDR3: TGTGCCAGCAGCAGCGACAGGACAAACTATGGCTACACCTTC. Protein: CASSSDRTNYGYTF. The gene calls are TRBV3-1 and TRBJ1-2, with D possibly TRBD1 on 6 matching bases. The germline V gene encodes CDR1 LGHDT and CDR2 YNNKEL (reference sequence). Trimming took 5 bases from V and 2 from J, leaving 12 bases between them. The CDR3 loop spans 14 amino acids.

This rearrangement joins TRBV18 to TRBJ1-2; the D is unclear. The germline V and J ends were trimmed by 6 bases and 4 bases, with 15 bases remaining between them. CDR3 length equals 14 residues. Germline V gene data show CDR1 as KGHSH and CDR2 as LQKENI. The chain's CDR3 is CASSSSPGIYGYTF. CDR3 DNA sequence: TGTGCCAGCTCCTCTTCCCCGGGAATCTATGGCTACACCTTC.

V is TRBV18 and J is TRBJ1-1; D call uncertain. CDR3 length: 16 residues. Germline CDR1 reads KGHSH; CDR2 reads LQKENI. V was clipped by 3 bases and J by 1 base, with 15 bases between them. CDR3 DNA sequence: TGTGCCAGCTCACCCCTCCCACCGGAGGGGAACACTGAAGCTTTCTTT. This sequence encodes CASSPLPPEGNTEAFF.

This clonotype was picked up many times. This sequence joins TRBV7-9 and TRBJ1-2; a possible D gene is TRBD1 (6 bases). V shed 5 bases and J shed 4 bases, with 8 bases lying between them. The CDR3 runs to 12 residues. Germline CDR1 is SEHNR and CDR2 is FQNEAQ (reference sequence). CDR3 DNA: TGTGCCAGCAGCGTACAGGGCTATGGCTACACCTTC. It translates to CASSVQGYGYTF.

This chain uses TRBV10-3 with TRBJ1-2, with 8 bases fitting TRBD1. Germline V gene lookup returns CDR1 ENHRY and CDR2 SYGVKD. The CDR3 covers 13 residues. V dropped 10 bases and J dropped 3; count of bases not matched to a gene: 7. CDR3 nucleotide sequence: TGTGCCACCTCAACACAGGGGGACTATGGCTACACCTTC. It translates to CATSTQGDYGYTF.

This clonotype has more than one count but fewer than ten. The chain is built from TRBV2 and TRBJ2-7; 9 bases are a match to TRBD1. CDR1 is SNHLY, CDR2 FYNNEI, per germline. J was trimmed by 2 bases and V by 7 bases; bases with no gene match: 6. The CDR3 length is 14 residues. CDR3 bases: TGTGCCAGCACCCGAGACAGGGGGGCCTACGAGCAGTACTTC. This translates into CASTRDRGAYEQYF.